This T cell receptor (beta chain) was sequenced during a study of blood T cell repertoires in COVID-19. The authors' processing: Counts of nucleated cells, estimated from reference gene primer amplification, were obtained. Data came from immunoSEQ multiplex PCR; TCRdb stores just in-frame clones and leaves some out. D and trimming were read from the DNA, whereas the V and J calls and clone size are those reported in that table. The sample shows 250,000 to 350,000 clones, approximately 90% of them seen only once. The CDR3 has 16 residues. Trimming removed 6 bases at V and 0 bases at J, with 17 bases between. Germline values: CDR1 SEHNR, CDR2 FQNEAQ (reference sequence).

The chain recombines TRBV7-9 with TRBJ1-1; weak D call: TRBD1 (6 bases). Sample: peripheral blood. This TCR was sampled from a woman aged 60-75 years with acute or convalescent COVID-19. The CDR3 coding sequence is TGTGCCAGCAGTTCAGGACAGCACCTTATGAACACTGAAGCTTTCTTT. It translates to CASSSGQHLMNTEAFF.